One sample yielded the 28 T cell receptor beta chains listed below, sequenced in a study of blood T cells in healthy people across ages. A second PCR, run for roughly 7 to 12 cycles, used a sample-barcoded 5' primer plus a J-beta primer mix. TCRdb redid the calling of the 5' RACE reads with MiXCR, one entry per CDR3 protein. The sample includes 550,000 to 750,000 distinct CDR3 sequences, roughly 20% of them seen just once. Sequenced input: blood. These receptors were collected from a man aged 65 to 79 in good health.

The chain is built from TRBV4-1 and TRBJ1-4; D is unclear. Trimming cost V 4 bases and J 0 bases, with 12 bases left between them. CDR1 MGHRA and CDR2 YSYEKL come from the germline V gene. This CDR3 region has 16 residues. Written as DNA, the CDR3 is TGCGCCAGCAGCCCCAGGACGGTCCCAACTAATGAAAAACTGTTTTTT. It translates to CASSPRTVPTNEKLFF.

This clonotype came up a few times. The gene calls are TRBV29-1 and TRBJ2-7, with D perhaps given as TRBD1 or TRBD2 (6 bases each). Germline CDR1 reads SQVTM; CDR2 reads ANQGSEA. Trimming took off 3 bases at V and 7 bases at J, with 16 bases between the two ends. The CDR3 runs to 13 residues. In nucleotides, the CDR3 is TGCAGCGTTGACGGTTCGGGGGCAGGGGAGCAGTACTTC. Encoded protein: CSVDGSGAGEQYF.

The rearrangement uses TRBV7-6 and TRBJ2-7; D ambiguous. CDR1 and CDR2 from the germline V gene are SGHVS and FNYEAQ. Deletions cut 11 bases from V and 7 bases from J, with 12 bases between. The length of the CDR3 is 10 residues. CDR3 nucleotides: TGTGCCCCCATCCTGAGGGAGCAGTACTTC. Protein product: CAPILREQYF.

This clonotype was counted between two and nine times. The chain joins TRBV20-1 to TRBJ2-5; a weak D match, TRBD1 (5 bases). From germline, CDR1 is DFQATT and CDR2 SNEGSKA (reference sequence). V lost 4 bases to trimming and J lost 0 bases, with 9 bases between them. The CDR3 is 13 residues long. This chain's CDR3 is CSATTGNQETQYF. CDR3 DNA sequence: TGCAGTGCTACCACAGGCAACCAAGAGACCCAGTACTTC.

This clonotype appeared many times. The J gene is TRBJ1-1, the V gene TRBV29-1; D uncertain. CDR1 is SQVTM and CDR2 is ANQGSEA in the germline V gene. The CDR3 runs to 12 residues. Trimming took off 4 bases at V and 4 bases at J, with 10 bases between the two ends. This chain's CDR3 is CSVGPGSTEAFF. In DNA, the CDR3 is TGCAGCGTTGGGCCCGGCAGCACTGAAGCTTTCTTT.

In its sample, this clonotype was seen many times. The chain recombines TRBV6-6 with TRBJ1-1; D might be TRBD1 (6 bases). From germline, CDR1 is MNHNY and CDR2 SVGAGI (reference sequence). V dropped 3 bases and J dropped 4 bases, with 12 bases sitting between them. The CDR3 loop spans 14 amino acids. The CDR3 sequence is CASSYEQGITEAFF. CDR3 bases: TGTGCCAGCAGTTATGAACAGGGCATCACTGAAGCTTTCTTT.

There are a few counts of this clonotype. The rearrangement joins TRBV5-1 to TRBJ1-1, with 7 nucleotides matching TRBD1. V was pared by 4 bases and J by 0 bases, with 9 bases of the junction left unmatched. The CDR3 consists of 16 residues. Looked up from germline, CDR1 is SGHRS and CDR2 is YFSETQ. This chain's CDR3 is CASSTQGRGVNTEAFF. The DNA of the CDR3 is TGCGCCAGCAGCACACAGGGGCGGGGGGTGAACACTGAAGCTTTCTTT.

The J gene is TRBJ2-7, the V gene TRBV5-6; 7 bases map to TRBD1. This CDR3 has 15 amino acids. CDR1 and CDR2 (germline): SGHDT, YYEEEE. V trimming: 0 bases; J trimming: 5 bases; junction bases outside the gene matches: 8. The chain's CDR3 is CASSLATGVMHEQYF. The CDR3 DNA sequence: TGTGCCAGCAGCTTGGCCACAGGGGTAATGCACGAGCAGTACTTC. The entire variable domain, with the rest obtained from reference TRBV5-6 and TRBJ2-7, is as follows: DAGVTQSPTHLIKTRGQQVTLRCSPKSGHDTVSWYQQALGQGPQFIFQYYEEEERQRGNFPDRFSGHQFPNYSSELNVNALLLGDSALYLCASSLATGVMHEQYFGPGTRLTVT.

In this sample, this clonotype turned up many times. The gene calls are TRBV7-6 and TRBJ2-7, with 7 bases fitting TRBD2. V shed 3 bases, J shed 4 bases, and the junction held 6 bases outside the gene matches. Per the germline V gene, CDR1 is SGHVS and CDR2 is FNYEAQ. This CDR3 is 14 amino acids long. CDR3 nucleotide sequence: TGTGCCAGCAGCTTTGGCGGCGGGGGTTACGAGCAGTACTTC. Amino acid sequence: CASSFGGGGYEQYF.

This clonotype was counted a few times. The chain joins TRBV7-9 to TRBJ1-1; tentatively, D is TRBD1 (6 bases). This CDR3 has 15 residues. The V and J ends lost 5 bases and 3 bases respectively, with 16 bases between them. CDR1 and CDR2 (germline): SEHNR, FQNEAQ (reference sequence). The CDR3 DNA is TGTGCCAGCAGCAGCAACAGGGACGTTTACACTGAAGCTTTCTTT. This encodes CASSSNRDVYTEAFF.

The J gene is TRBJ2-5, the V gene TRBV28; D is possibly TRBD2 (5 bases). The germline V gene has CDR1 MDHEN and CDR2 SYDVKM. Trimming removed 5 bases at V and 4 bases at J, with 17 bases between. CDR3 length: 15 residues. The CDR3 loop is CASSLYVPGGETQYF. CDR3 in DNA: TGTGCCAGCAGTCTATATGTCCCTGGAGGAGAGACCCAGTACTTC. Full variable domain (missing parts from reference TRBV28 and TRBJ2-5): DVKVTQSSRYLVKRTGEKVFLECVQDMDHENMFWYRQDPGLGLRLIYFSYDVKMKEKGDIPEGYSVSREKKERFSLILESASTNQTSMYLCASSLYVPGGETQYFGPGTRLLVL.

In this sample, this clonotype turned up a few times. The rearrangement joins TRBV6-2 or TRBV6-3 to TRBJ2-1; 8 bases align to TRBD2. The germline CDR1 and CDR2 sequences are MNHEY and SVGEGT. The junction had 12 bases not matched to a gene; V was cut back by 4 bases and J by 10 bases. The CDR3 is made up of 15 amino acids. CDR3 sequence: CASSSSRAGAREQFF. CDR3 nucleotides: TGTGCCAGCAGTTCGTCCAGAGCGGGAGCTCGGGAGCAGTTCTTC.

This clonotype was observed a few times. CDR3: CASSQGAIAEAFF. CDR3 DNA: TGTGCCAGCAGCCAAGGGGCGATCGCTGAAGCTTTCTTT. The chain uses TRBV3-1 and TRBJ1-1; D is undetermined. There are 13 residues in the CDR3. CDR1 and CDR2 from the germline V gene are LGHDT and YNNKEL (reference sequence). V lost 1 base and J lost 6, with 9 bases in between.

This clonotype was counted a few times. The rearrangement uses TRBV6-1 and TRBJ1-5; D not certain. Trimming took off 6 bases at V and 10 bases at J, with 22 bases between the two ends. The CDR3 has 15 residues. The germline gives CDR1 MNHNS, CDR2 SASEGT. The CDR3 region is CASRETRWVPQPQHF. CDR3 nucleotide sequence: TGTGCCAGCAGGGAAACCCGGTGGGTCCCCCAACCCCAGCATTTT.

The chain couples TRBV13 to TRBJ2-3; tentatively, D is TRBD2 (5 bases). Trimming shortened V by 6 bases and J by 2 bases, and 15 bases separated the two germline ends. Per germline, CDR1 PRHDT and CDR2 FYEKMQ (reference sequence). The CDR3 has 15 amino acids. The CDR3 DNA reads as TGTGCCAGCAGACCCCCGGGGAAAGACACAGATACGCAGTATTTT. Translation: CASRPPGKDTDTQYF.

A few counts support this clonotype. This sequence joins TRBV29-1 and TRBJ1-1; 7 bases match TRBD1. This CDR3 has 16 amino acids. V was clipped by 4 bases and J by 2 bases; unmatched bases: 13. The V gene's germline CDR1 is SQVTM and CDR2 ANQGSEA. The CDR3 DNA reads TGCAGCGTTGTCCGACAGGGTGGAGGGATTAACACTGAAGCTTTCTTT. Protein product: CSVVRQGGGINTEAFF.

This clonotype came up a few times. The genes are TRBV24-1 and TRBJ1-2, with TRBD1 identical over 8 bases. In germline, CDR1 is KGHDR, CDR2 SFDVKD. V was pared by 3 bases and J by 1 base, with 3 bases of the junction left unmatched. The CDR3 is 15 amino acids. In DNA, the CDR3 is TGTGCCACCAGTGATCCGGACAGGGATAACTATGGCTACACCTTC. Translated: CATSDPDRDNYGYTF.

A few counts support this clonotype. V usage is TRBV12-3 or TRBV12-4 and J usage is TRBJ2-1, with TRBD2 matching over 8 bases. J gave up 5 bases and V 8 bases, and 5 bases lay outside the gene matches. This CDR3 comprises 13 residues. The CDR3 sequence: CASQRESNNEQFF. DNA of the CDR3: TGTGCCAGCCAGCGGGAGAGTAACAATGAGCAGTTCTTC.

As regards this clonotype: An end of the junction differs from the germline gene, which may be a read error. The CDR3 spells CASSVEDRGQGETQHF. CDR3 DNA: TGTGCCAGCAGCGTAGAGGACAGGGGGCAAGGAGAGACCCAGCACTTC. The chain combines TRBV9 with TRBJ2-5, with TRBD1 matching 11 bases. CDR1 SGDLS and CDR2 YYNGEE come from the germline V gene. This CDR3 has 16 amino acids.

This clonotype was observed a handful of times. The chain has TRBV24-1 and TRBJ2-3; 13 bases are shared with TRBD2. This CDR3 contains 17 residues. V lost 3 bases, J lost 0 bases, and 2 bases stayed unmatched. Germline V lookup: CDR1 KGHDR, CDR2 SFDVKD. The CDR3 sequence is CATSDPLAGGSTDTQYF. CDR3 DNA sequence: TGTGCCACCAGTGATCCACTAGCGGGAGGGAGCACAGATACGCAGTATTTT.

This clonotype appeared many times. V gene TRBV6-5 combines with J gene TRBJ2-5; 10 positions agree with TRBD2. CDR1 MNHEY and CDR2 SVGAGI come from the germline V gene. The CDR3 is made up of 19 amino acids. The J segment lost 2 bases and the V segment lost 4 bases, leaving 16 bases of the junction unmatched. The CDR3 region is CASSSGTSTTSGAQETQYF. In DNA, the CDR3 is TGTGCCAGCAGTTCCGGGACAAGCACCACTAGCGGGGCACAAGAGACCCAGTACTTC.

This clonotype was picked up many times. This chain uses TRBV20-1 with TRBJ2-7; TRBD1 is a possible D gene (5 bases). Trimming took off 5 bases at V and 2 bases at J, with 13 bases between the two ends. Germline loops: CDR1 DFQATT, CDR2 SNEGSKA (reference sequence). CDR3 length: 13 residues. CDR3 DNA: TGCAGTGCTTTCTCGGACACCCCCTACGAGCAGTACTTC. Encoded protein: CSAFSDTPYEQYF.

This clonotype was detected ten times or more. V gene TRBV28 combines with J gene TRBJ2-4, with a weak D call TRBD1 (5 bases). Germline V gene data show CDR1 as MDHEN and CDR2 as SYDVKM. V was trimmed by 3 bases and J by 10 bases, leaving 16 bases between them. This CDR3 is built from 14 residues. CDR3 loop: CASSFPGSKGIQYF. CDR3 in DNA: TGTGCCAGCAGTTTCCCGGGCTCCAAGGGGATTCAGTACTTC. Drawing the rest from reference TRBV28 and TRBJ2-4, the complete variable domain is DVKVTQSSRYLVKRTGEKVFLECVQDMDHENMFWYRQDPGLGLRLIYFSYDVKMKEKGDIPEGYSVSREKKERFSLILESASTNQTSMYLCASSFPGSKGIQYFGAGTRLSVL.

V is TRBV25-1 and J is TRBJ2-1, with a tentative D call TRBD2 (5 bases). The V gene's germline CDR1 is MGHDK and CDR2 SYGVNS. Trimming left V 6 bases short and J 3 bases short, with 12 bases between. This CDR3 is 14 amino acids long. The CDR3 DNA sequence: TGTGCCAGCAGGCCCGGACTCGACTACAATGAGCAGTTCTTC. It codes for CASRPGLDYNEQFF.

J is TRBJ1-5 and V is TRBV5-1; no reliable D call. The V end lost 0 bases, the J end lost 1 base, and 11 bases lay between the germline ends. The CDR3 consists of 16 residues. From germline, CDR1 is SGHRS and CDR2 YFSETQ. The CDR3 DNA follows: TGCGCCAGCAGCTTGGATGGGGTCTTGAGCAATCAGCCCCAGCATTTT. Translated, it gives CASSLDGVLSNQPQHF.

The chain is built from TRBV6-5 and TRBJ1-1; a weak D match, TRBD1 (6 bases). The germline gives CDR1 MNHEY, CDR2 SVGAGI. The V end lost 6 bases, the J end lost 4 bases, and 18 bases lay between the germline ends. The CDR3 has 15 residues. This CDR3 is CASRPQGTLGTEAFF. The CDR3 DNA sequence: TGTGCCAGCAGACCACAGGGAACCCTTGGCACTGAAGCTTTCTTT.

The V call is TRBV20-1, the J call TRBJ2-1; either TRBD1 or TRBD2 may fit D (5 bases each). With the DNA end fitting TRBJ2-5 better, the J assignment may be wrong. The CDR3 runs to 16 residues. The germline gives CDR1 DFQATT, CDR2 SNEGSKA (reference sequence). The DNA of the CDR3 is TGCAGTCTGCGCCGGGGCGGTCGGGACCAAGAAGAGACCCAGTACTTC. Protein sequence: CSLRRGGRDQEETQYF.

The chain employs TRBV2 and TRBJ2-3, with D perhaps TRBD2 (6 bases). Trimming removed 8 bases at V and 4 bases at J, with 19 bases between. The CDR3 is 15 residues long. Germline values: CDR1 SNHLY, CDR2 FYNNEI. Here the CDR3 DNA reads TGTGCCAGCCGACTATCGGGAGTTCTGGCAGATACGCAGTATTTT. Translating it yields CASRLSGVLADTQYF.